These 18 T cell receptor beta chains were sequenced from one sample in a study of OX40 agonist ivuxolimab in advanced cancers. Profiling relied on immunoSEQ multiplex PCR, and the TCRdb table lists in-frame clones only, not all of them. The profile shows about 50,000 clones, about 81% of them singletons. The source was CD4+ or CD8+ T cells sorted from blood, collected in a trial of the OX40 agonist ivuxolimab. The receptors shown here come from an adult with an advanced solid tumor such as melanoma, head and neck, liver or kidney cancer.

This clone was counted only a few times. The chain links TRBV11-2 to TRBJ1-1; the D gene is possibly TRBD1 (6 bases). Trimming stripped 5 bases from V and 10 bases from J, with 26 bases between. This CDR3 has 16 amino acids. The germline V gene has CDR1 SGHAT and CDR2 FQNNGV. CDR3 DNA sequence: TGTGCCAGCAGCCACATACGACGACAGGACCGAAAGGGAGCTTTCTTT. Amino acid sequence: CASSHIRRQDRKGAFF. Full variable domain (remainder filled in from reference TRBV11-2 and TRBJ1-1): EAGVAQSPRYKIIEKRQSVAFWCNPISGHATLYWYQQILGQGPKLLIQFQNNGVVDDSQLPKDRFSAERLKGVDSTLKIQPAKLEDSAVYLCASSHIRRQDRKGAFFGQGTRLTVV.

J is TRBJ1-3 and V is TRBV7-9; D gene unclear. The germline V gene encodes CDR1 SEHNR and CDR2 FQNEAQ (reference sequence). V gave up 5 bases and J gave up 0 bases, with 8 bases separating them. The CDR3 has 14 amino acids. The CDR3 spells CASSPRTSGNTIYF. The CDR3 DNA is TGTGCCAGCAGCCCAAGGACCTCTGGAAACACCATATATTTT.

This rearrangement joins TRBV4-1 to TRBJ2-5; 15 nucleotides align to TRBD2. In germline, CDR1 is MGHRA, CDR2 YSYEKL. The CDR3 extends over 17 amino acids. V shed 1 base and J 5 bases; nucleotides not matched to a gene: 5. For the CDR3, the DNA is TGCGCCAGCAGCCAAGCCTGGGGGACTAGCGGGAGGGAGACCCAGTACTTC. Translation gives CASSQAWGTSGRETQYF.

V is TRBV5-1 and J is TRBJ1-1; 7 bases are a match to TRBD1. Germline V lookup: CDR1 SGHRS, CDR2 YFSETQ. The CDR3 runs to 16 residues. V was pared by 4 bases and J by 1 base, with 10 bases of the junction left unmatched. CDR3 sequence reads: CASSQTAGTENTEAFF. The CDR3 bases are TGCGCCAGCAGCCAGACCGCCGGGACAGAGAACACTGAAGCTTTCTTT.

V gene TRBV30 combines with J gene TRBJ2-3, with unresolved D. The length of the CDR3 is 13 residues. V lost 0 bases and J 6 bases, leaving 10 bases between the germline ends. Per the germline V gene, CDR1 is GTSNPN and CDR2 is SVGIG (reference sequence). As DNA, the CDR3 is TGTGCCTGGAGTGTAAACCCCCCGGATACGCAGTATTTT. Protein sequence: CAWSVNPPDTQYF.

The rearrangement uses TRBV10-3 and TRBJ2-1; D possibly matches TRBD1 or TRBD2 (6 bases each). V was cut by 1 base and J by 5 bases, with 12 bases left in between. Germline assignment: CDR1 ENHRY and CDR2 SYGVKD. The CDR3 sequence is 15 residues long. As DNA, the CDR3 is TGTGCCATCAGTGAGTTGGGGGGCAGGGACAATGAGCAGTTCTTC. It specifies CAISELGGRDNEQFF.

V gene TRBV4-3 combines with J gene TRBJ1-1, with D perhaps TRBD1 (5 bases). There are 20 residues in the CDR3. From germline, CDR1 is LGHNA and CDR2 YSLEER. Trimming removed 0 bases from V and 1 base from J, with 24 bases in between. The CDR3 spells CASSQDHGQIMGVSNTEAFF. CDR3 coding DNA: TGCGCCAGCAGCCAAGATCACGGACAAATAATGGGGGTCTCGAACACTGAAGCTTTCTTT.

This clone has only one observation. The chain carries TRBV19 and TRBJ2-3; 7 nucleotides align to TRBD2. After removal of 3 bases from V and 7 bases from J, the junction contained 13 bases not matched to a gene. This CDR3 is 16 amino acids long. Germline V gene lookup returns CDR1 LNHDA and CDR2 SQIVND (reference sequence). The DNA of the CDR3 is TGTGCCAGTAGTATGGGTCTAGCGGCAGCGCCTTATACGCAGTATTTT. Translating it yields CASSMGLAAAPYTQYF.

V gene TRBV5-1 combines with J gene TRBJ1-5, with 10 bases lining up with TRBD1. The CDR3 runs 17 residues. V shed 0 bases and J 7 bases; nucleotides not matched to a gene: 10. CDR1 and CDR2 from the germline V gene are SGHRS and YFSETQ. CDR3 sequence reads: CASSLGERQGAAQPQHF. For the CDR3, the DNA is TGCGCCAGCAGCTTGGGGGAGAGACAGGGGGCGGCCCAGCCCCAGCATTTT.

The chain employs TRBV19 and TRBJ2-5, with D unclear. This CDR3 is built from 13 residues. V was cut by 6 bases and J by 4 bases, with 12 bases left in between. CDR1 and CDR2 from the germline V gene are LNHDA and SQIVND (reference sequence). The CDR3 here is CASSDRAPETQYF. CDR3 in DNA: TGTGCCAGTAGCGACCGGGCTCCAGAGACCCAGTACTTC.

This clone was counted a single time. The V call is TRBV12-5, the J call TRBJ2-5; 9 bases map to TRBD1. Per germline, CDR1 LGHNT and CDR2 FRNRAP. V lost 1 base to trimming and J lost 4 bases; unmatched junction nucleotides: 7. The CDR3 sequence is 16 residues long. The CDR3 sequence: CASGLDRDRVGETQYF. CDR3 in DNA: TGTGCTAGTGGTTTGGACCGGGACAGGGTGGGAGAGACCCAGTACTTC.

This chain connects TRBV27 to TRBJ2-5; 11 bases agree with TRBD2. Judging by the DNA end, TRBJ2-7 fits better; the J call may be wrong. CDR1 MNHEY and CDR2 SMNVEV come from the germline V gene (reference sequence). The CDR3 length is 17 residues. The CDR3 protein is CASSPPPGLAVIYEQYF. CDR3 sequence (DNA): TGTGCCAGCAGCCCGCCACCGGGACTAGCGGTGATCTACGAGCAGTACTTC.

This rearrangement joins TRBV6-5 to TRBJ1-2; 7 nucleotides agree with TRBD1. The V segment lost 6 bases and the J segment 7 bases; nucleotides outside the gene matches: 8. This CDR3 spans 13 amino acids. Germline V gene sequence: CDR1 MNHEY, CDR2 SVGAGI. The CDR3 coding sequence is TGTGCCAGCAGGTGGGACAGAAGTAGTGGCTACACCTTC. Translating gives CASRWDRSSGYTF.

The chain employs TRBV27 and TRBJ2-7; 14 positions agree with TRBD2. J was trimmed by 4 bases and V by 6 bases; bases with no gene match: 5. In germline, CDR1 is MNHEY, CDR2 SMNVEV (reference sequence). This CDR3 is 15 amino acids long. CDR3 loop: CASSRLAGGVYEQYF. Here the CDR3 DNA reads TGTGCCAGCAGCAGACTAGCGGGAGGGGTATACGAGCAGTACTTC.

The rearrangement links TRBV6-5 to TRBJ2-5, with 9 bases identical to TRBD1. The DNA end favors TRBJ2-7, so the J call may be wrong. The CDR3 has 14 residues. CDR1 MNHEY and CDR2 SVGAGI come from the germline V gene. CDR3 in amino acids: CASSANRGRYEQYF. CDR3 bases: TGTGCCAGCAGCGCCAACAGGGGGCGCTACGAGCAGTACTTC.

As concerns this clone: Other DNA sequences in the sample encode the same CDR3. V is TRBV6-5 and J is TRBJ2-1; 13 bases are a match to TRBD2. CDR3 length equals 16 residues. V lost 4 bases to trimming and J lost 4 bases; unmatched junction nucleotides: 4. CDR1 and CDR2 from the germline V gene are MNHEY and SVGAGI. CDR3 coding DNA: TGTGCCAGCAGTTGGCAACTAGCGGGAGGGTACAATGAGCAGTTCTTC. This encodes CASSWQLAGGYNEQFF.

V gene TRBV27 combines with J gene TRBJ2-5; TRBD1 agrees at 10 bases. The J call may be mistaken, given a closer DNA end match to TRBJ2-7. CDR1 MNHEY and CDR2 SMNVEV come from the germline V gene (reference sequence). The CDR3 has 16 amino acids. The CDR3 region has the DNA TGTGCCAGCAGCCTCCTCCGGGACAGGGGTCGGTACGAGCAGTACTTC. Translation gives CASSLLRDRGRYEQYF.

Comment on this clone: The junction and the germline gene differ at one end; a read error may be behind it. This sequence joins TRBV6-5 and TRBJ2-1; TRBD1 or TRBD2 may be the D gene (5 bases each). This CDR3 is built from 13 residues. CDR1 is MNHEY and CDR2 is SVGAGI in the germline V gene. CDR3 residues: CASSYGTYDEQFF. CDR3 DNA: TGTGCCAGCAGTTATGGGACCTACGATGAGCAGTTCTTC.